The 5 T cell receptor beta chains listed next were all sequenced from one sample in a study of beta chain features in type 1 diabetes. Expressed TCRB transcripts were sequenced because the entire RNA isolate underwent reverse transcription. Sequencing was performed with immunoSEQ multiplex PCR; in TCRdb, only in-frame clones are kept and a portion is missing. The table lists hundreds of thousands of clones, approximately 16% of them singletons, with approximately 0.015% in the top ten. These receptors are not linked to any known antigen. The study, taken as a whole, reports: All four CD4+ subsets of Type 1 diabetes patients contained TCRB CDR3s that were moderately but significantly shorter.

The sample taken for sequencing was naive CD4+ T cells from blood. Receptors originate from a man aged 18-30 years with type 1 diabetes.

This clone has a handful of counts. V is TRBV30 and J is TRBJ2-1; unclear D gene. CDR1 is GTSNPN and CDR2 is SVGIG in the germline V gene (reference sequence). V gave up 0 bases and J gave up 0 bases, with 9 bases separating them. The CDR3 loop spans 15 amino acids. CDR3 protein: CAWSVKRSSYNEQFF. The CDR3 DNA reads TGTGCCTGGAGTGTAAAGAGGAGCTCCTACAATGAGCAGTTCTTC.

The gene calls are TRBV6-6 and TRBJ2-3, with 10 bases that match TRBD2. Per the germline V gene, CDR1 is MNHNY and CDR2 is SVGAGI (reference sequence). V trimming: 2 bases; J trimming: 2 bases; junction bases outside the gene matches: 4. This CDR3 contains 16 residues. The CDR3 here is CASSYGTSEYTDTQYF. The CDR3 DNA reads as TGTGCCAGCAGTTACGGGACTAGCGAATACACAGATACGCAGTATTTT.

This clone was seen a few times. V gene TRBV7-9 combines with J gene TRBJ1-1; no clear D gene. V was cut by 8 bases and J by 5 bases, with 12 bases left in between. Germline CDR1 is SEHNR and CDR2 is FQNEAQ (reference sequence). This CDR3 contains 12 residues. The CDR3 protein is CASGVTETEAFF. CDR3 in DNA: TGTGCCAGCGGAGTTACGGAGACTGAAGCTTTCTTT. Complete variable domain (other parts from reference TRBV7-9 and TRBJ1-1): DTGVSQNPRHKITKRGQNVTFRCDPISEHNRLYWYRQTLGQGPEFLTYFQNEAQLEKSRLLSDRFSAERPKGSFSTLEIQRTEQGDSAMYLCASGVTETEAFFGQGTRLTVV.

CDR3 sequence reads: CASSSSGSSETQYF. Here the CDR3 DNA reads TGTGCCAGCAGCTCTAGCGGGAGCAGCGAGACCCAGTACTTC. This chain connects TRBV7-2 to TRBJ2-5; 10 nucleotides align to TRBD2. The CDR3 length is 14 residues. Germline V gene lookup returns CDR1 SGHTA and CDR2 FQGNSA. V lost 4 bases to trimming and J lost 5 bases; unmatched junction nucleotides: 4.

This clone showed up just a few times. The J gene is TRBJ2-7, the V gene TRBV11-2, with TRBD1 as a possible D gene (5 bases). V lost 3 bases to trimming and J lost 4 bases, with 16 bases between them. Germline CDR1 is SGHAT and CDR2 is FQNNGV. The CDR3 runs 15 residues. CDR3 protein: CASSFRRESRYEQYF. As DNA, the CDR3 is TGTGCCAGCAGCTTTCGCAGGGAATCTAGGTACGAGCAGTACTTC.